A selection of T cell receptor beta chains follows, all from one sample in a study of technical replicates of blood from a few donors. Method: immunoSEQ multiplex PCR; TCRdb's copy keeps in-frame clones and lacks some. The sample holds 70,000 to 95,000 clones; about 97% are singletons and the top ten take about 0.27%. The sequencing input was T cells isolated from PBMCs. Source of these receptors: a human donor in good health. The CDR3 runs from the conserved cysteine through the conserved F or W. D genes are given only for firm matches. Size values are once, few and many counts, or a class for expanded clones, and some rows have none.

size	D	V	J	DNA	CDR3
.	TRBD2	TRBV4-1	TRBJ2-7	TGCGCCAGCAGCCAAGAGCCGGGACTAGCGGGAAACGAGCAGTACTTC	CASSQEPGLAGNEQYF
.	.	TRBV7-2	TRBJ1-4	TGTGCCAGCAGCCAGGGGCTGTTAACTAATGAAAAACTGTTTTTT	CASSQGLLTNEKLFF
.	TRBD1	TRBV7-9	TRBJ1-1	TGTGCCAGCAGCTTAGCCGGGACAGTCTCACCTGAAGCTTTCTTT	CASSLAGTVSPEAFF
.	TRBD1	TRBV11-3	TRBJ2-1	TGTGCCAGCAGCCTAGTCACTACAGGGGGCGGTGAGCAGTTCTTC	CASSLVTTGGGEQFF
.	.	TRBV6-4	TRBJ2-1	TGTGCCAGCAGTGACTGGGGAGGGGGTTCCTACAATGAGCAGTTCTTC	CASSDWGGGSYNEQFF
.	TRBD2	TRBV7-9	TRBJ2-1	TGTGCCAGCAGCGCAATAGCGGGAGTCCATGAGCAGTTCTTC	CASSAIAGVHEQFF
.	.	TRBV30	TRBJ1-2	TGTGCCTGGAGTGTCTTTTCCTATGGCTACACCTTC	CAWSVFSYGYTF
.	.	TRBV9	TRBJ2-7	TGTGCCAGCAGCGTAATTCCCACCTACGAGCAGTACTTC	CASSVIPTYEQYF
.	TRBD2	TRBV11-2	TRBJ2-1	TGTGCCAGCAGCTCAAAGAACGTAGCGGGAGGGCCCGGTGAGCAGTTCTTC	CASSSKNVAGGPGEQFF
.	TRBD1	TRBV5-6	TRBJ2-7	TGTGCCAGCAGCTTCGGATCCAGGGGGTTACGCTACGAGCAGTACTTC	CASSFGSRGLRYEQYF
.	.	TRBV28	TRBJ2-5	TGTGCCAGCAACGACGGGATTTGGGAGACCCAGTACTTC	CASNDGIWETQYF
.	TRBD1	TRBV5-1	TRBJ2-5	TGCGCCAGCAGCTTGGGAGGCGGCAGGGGGCAAGAGACCCAGTACTTC	CASSLGGGRGQETQYF
.	TRBD1	TRBV25-1	TRBJ1-1	TGTGCCAGCACCGGGACAGGGGGAAGCACTGAAGCTTTCTTT	CASTGTGGSTEAFF
.	.	TRBV6-7	TRBJ1-5	TGTGCCAGCAGTTACTCTGGGGGCGGCAATCAGCCCCAGCATTTT	CASSYSGGGNQPQHF
.	.	TRBV11-3	TRBJ2-5	TGTGCCAGCAGCTTAGGGGCAGGGGATGAGACCCAGTACTTC	CASSLGAGDETQYF
.	TRBD1	TRBV5-1	TRBJ1-1	TGCGCCAGCAGCTTGACAGGGGGCCGGAACACTGAAGCTTTCTTT	CASSLTGGRNTEAFF
.	.	TRBV28	TRBJ2-1	TGTGCCAGCAGTACCCCCTCGGAGGAGGCCTACAATGAGCAGTTCTTC	CASSTPSEEAYNEQFF
.	.	TRBV11-2	TRBJ2-3	TGTGCCAGCAGCTTAGATGGAGGAGCCACAGATACGCAGTATTTT	CASSLDGGATDTQYF
.	.	TRBV6-5	TRBJ1-1	TGTGCCAGCAGTTGGTATCAGGGAACAACTGAAGCTTTCTTT	CASSWYQGTTEAFF
few	TRBD1	TRBV30	TRBJ1-1	TGTGCCTGGGAACACAGGGGGAAAGCTTTCTTT	CAWEHRGKAFF
.	.	TRBV6-5	TRBJ1-4	TGTGCCAGCAGTCTTACAGGTGCAACTAATGAAAAACTGTTTTTT	CASSLTGATNEKLFF
.	.	TRBV10-1	TRBJ1-5	TGCGCCGCCGGGGGGGGCCACTCAAGGGGCAATCAGCCCCAGCATTTT	CAAGGGHSRGNQPQHF
.	TRBD1	TRBV6-5	TRBJ2-1	TGTGCCAGCACCGGACAGGGGTCCTCCTACAATGAGCAGTTCTTC	CASTGQGSSYNEQFF
.	TRBD1	TRBV11-3	TRBJ2-7	TGTGCCAGCAGCTCCCGGGACAGGGTCTACGAGCAGTACTTC	CASSSRDRVYEQYF
once	.	TRBV29-1	TRBJ1-1	TGCAGCGTTTTTAATCCGGGCCCGGGGGACACTGAAGCTTTCTTT	CSVFNPGPGDTEAFF
.	.	TRBV7-9	TRBJ2-7	TGTGCCAGCAGCTTAGGCCGGGACACGCACGAGCAGTACTTC	CASSLGRDTHEQYF
.	.	TRBV9	TRBJ1-1	TGTGCCAGCAGCGTTCCCCTCCACTCAACTGACACTGAAGCTTTCTTT	CASSVPLHSTDTEAFF
.	TRBD2	TRBV4-3	TRBJ2-7	TGCGCCAGCAGAGGACTAGCGGGAGGGCCCTACGAGCAGTACTTC	CASRGLAGGPYEQYF
.	.	TRBV6-5	TRBJ1-1	TGTGCCAGCAGTTCCACAGGGAACACTGAAGCTTTCTTT	CASSSTGNTEAFF
.	.	TRBV7-2	TRBJ2-2	TGTGCCAGCAGCTTTAACGGGATCACCGGGGAGCTGTTTTTT	CASSFNGITGELFF
.	.	TRBV27	TRBJ1-5	TGTGCCAGCAGTTTACCGGGATCGGGACAGCCCCAGCATTTT	CASSLPGSGQPQHF
.	TRBD1	TRBV11-3	TRBJ1-1	TGTGCCAGCAGCTTAGGACAGGGACGGACTGAAGCTTTCTTT	CASSLGQGRTEAFF
.	TRBD1	TRBV7-9	TRBJ2-7	TGTGCCAGCAGCCCCCAGACAGGGCACTACGAGCAGTACTTC	CASSPQTGHYEQYF
.	TRBD2	TRBV29-1	TRBJ2-5	TGCAGCGCCTCGGGACTAGCGGACCAAGAGACCCAGTACTTC	CSASGLADQETQYF
.	.	TRBV19	TRBJ2-7	TGTGCCACCAGCCTCCTTGGGCAGTTCACATCTCACGAGCAGTACTTC	CATSLLGQFTSHEQYF
.	.	TRBV28	TRBJ1-1	TGTGCCAGCAGTTTTAGGGAGTTGACTGAAGCTTTCTTT	CASSFRELTEAFF
few	TRBD1	TRBV5-4	TRBJ2-3	TGTGCCAGCAGCAGGACAGGGGACGCAGATACGCAGTATTTT	CASSRTGDADTQYF
.	TRBD2	TRBV29-1	TRBJ2-7	TGCAGCGTTGGGCCGGGGGGGAGAGGCGTCGAGCAGTACTTC	CSVGPGGRGVEQYF
.	TRBD2	TRBV9	TRBJ2-7	TGTGCCAGCAGCGCGGGGGAGGGCTACGAGCAGTACTTC	CASSAGEGYEQYF
.	.	TRBV4-1	TRBJ1-3	TGCGCCAGCAGCCAAGATGGGGGCACTGGAAACACCATATATTTT	CASSQDGGTGNTIYF
.	TRBD1	TRBV5-5	TRBJ1-1	TGTGCCAGCAGCTCCCAGGGGGCGCGGGACACTGAAGCTTTCTTT	CASSSQGARDTEAFF
.	.	TRBV18	TRBJ1-5	TGTGCCAGCTCCCTTGGACTGGGCAGTGGCCAGCCCCAGCATTTT	CASSLGLGSGQPQHF
.	.	TRBV4-1	TRBJ2-1	TGCGCCAGCAGCCCATTTCCGGGAGATGAGCAGTTCTTC	CASSPFPGDEQFF
.	TRBD2	TRBV9	TRBJ2-7	TGTGCCAGCAGCACCGGGACTACACCATACGAGCAGTACTTC	CASSTGTTPYEQYF
.	.	TRBV9	TRBJ1-1	TGTGCCAGCAGCCTAACAGGGATTAACACTGAAGCTTTCTTT	CASSLTGINTEAFF
once	TRBD2	TRBV6-1	TRBJ2-7	TGTGCCAGCAGTGAAGGGGTAGCGGGAGGACCCTACGAGCAGTACTTC	CASSEGVAGGPYEQYF
.	TRBD2	TRBV30	TRBJ2-1	TGTGCCTGGAGGATAGCGGGAGGCATATACAATGAGCAGTTCTTC	CAWRIAGGIYNEQFF
.	.	TRBV7-2	TRBJ2-1	TGTGCCAGCAGCCTTGCGGTAATAGGGTTCTTC	CASSLAVIGFF
.	TRBD1	TRBV5-1	TRBJ2-7	TGCGCCAGCAGCTTGGAAGCAGGGGGCCTCTACGAGCAGTACTTC	CASSLEAGGLYEQYF
.	.	TRBV27	TRBJ2-1	TGTGCCAGCAGCATCAGGGAAAGTGTCAATGAGCAGTTCTTC	CASSIRESVNEQFF
.	.	TRBV7-2	TRBJ2-5	TGTGCCAGCAGCTTAGATGTAGGGGGAGAGACCCAGTACTTC	CASSLDVGGETQYF
.	.	TRBV2	TRBJ2-1	TGTGCCAGCAGTGATGGACTCAATGAGCAGTTCTTC	CASSDGLNEQFF
.	TRBD2	TRBV6-1	TRBJ2-7	TGTGCCAGCAGTGAGGTAGCGGGAGGGGAGCAGTACTTC	CASSEVAGGEQYF
.	TRBD1	TRBV5-8	TRBJ1-5	TGTGCCAGCAGCATCGGGACAGTCAATCAGCCCCAGCATTTT	CASSIGTVNQPQHF
.	TRBD2	TRBV12-5	TRBJ2-1	TGTGCTAGTGGTTTGGTACTATTAGCGGGCCCCTCCTACAATGAGCAGTTCTTC	CASGLVLLAGPSYNEQFF
.	.	TRBV27	TRBJ2-6	TGTGCCAGCGGCATCTCTGGGGCCAACGTCCTGACTTTC	CASGISGANVLTF
few	TRBD1	TRBV5-6	TRBJ1-1	TGTGCCAGCAGCTCGTTCGGGACAGGGGTTTTGGACACTGAAGCTTTCTTT	CASSSFGTGVLDTEAFF